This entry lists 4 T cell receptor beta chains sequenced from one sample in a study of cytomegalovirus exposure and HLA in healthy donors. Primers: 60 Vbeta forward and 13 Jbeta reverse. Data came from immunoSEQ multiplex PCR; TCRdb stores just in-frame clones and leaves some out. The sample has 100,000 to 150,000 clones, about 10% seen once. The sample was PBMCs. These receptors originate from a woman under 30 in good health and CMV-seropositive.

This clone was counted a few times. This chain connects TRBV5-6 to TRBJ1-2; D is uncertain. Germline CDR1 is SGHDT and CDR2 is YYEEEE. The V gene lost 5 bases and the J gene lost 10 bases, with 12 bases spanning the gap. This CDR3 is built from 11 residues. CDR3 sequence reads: CASRISTDYTF. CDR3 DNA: TGTGCCAGCAGAATTTCGACTGACTACACCTTC. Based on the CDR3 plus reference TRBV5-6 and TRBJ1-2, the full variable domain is DAGVTQSPTHLIKTRGQQVTLRCSPKSGHDTVSWYQQALGQGPQFIFQYYEEEERQRGNFPDRFSGHQFPNYSSELNVNALLLGDSALYLCASRISTDYTFGSGTRLTVV.

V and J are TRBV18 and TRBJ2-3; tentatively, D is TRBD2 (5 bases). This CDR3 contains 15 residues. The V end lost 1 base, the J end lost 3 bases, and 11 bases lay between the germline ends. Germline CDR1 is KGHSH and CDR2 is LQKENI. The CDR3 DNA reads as TGTGCCAGCTCACCACTACTAACGGGGACAGATACGCAGTATTTT. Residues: CASSPLLTGTDTQYF. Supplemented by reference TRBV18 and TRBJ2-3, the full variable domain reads NAGVMQNPRHLVRRRGQEARLRCSPMKGHSHVYWYRQLPEEGLKFMVYLQKENIIDESGMPKERFSAEFPKEGPSILRIQQVVRGDSAAYFCASSPLLTGTDTQYFGPGTRLTVL.

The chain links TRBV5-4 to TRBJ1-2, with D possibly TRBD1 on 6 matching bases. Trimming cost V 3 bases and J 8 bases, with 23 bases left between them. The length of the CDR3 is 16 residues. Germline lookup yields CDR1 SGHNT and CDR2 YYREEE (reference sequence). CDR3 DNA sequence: TGTGCCAGCAGCTCGGTAGGGGGGGCTAGGTCTATCGGCTACACCTTC. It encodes CASSSVGGARSIGYTF.

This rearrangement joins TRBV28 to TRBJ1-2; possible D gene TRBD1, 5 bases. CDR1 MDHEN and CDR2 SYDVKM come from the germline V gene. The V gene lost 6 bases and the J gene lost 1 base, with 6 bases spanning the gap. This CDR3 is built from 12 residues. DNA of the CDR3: TGTGCCAGCAGGGACATTAACTATGGCTACACCTTC. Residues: CASRDINYGYTF.